This TCR beta chain derives from a study of monozygotic twins with inflammatory bowel disease (dated by TCRdb to between 2018 and 2021). For the study in its entirety: In total, roughly 28 monozygotic twin pairs made up the full study: 19 Danish pairs, all IBD-discordant, plus nine German pairs, of which four were IBD-concordant and five were IBD-discordant. Each individual had, on average, about 151 000 unique TCRalpha sequences and 181 000 unique TCRbeta sequences available for analysis. The search for disease-associated traits relied mainly on comparing, within discordant pairs, IBD patients with their genetically identical healthy co-twins.

Turning to this clonotype: There is no known antigen for this receptor.

An approximately 2.3 ml peripheral blood sample was drawn into PAXgene tubes per donor and stored at -80°C. Without T cell sorting, total RNA was isolated from whole blood using the PAXgene blood miRNA kit on an automated QIAcube. Peripheral blood from monozygotic twin pairs concordant or discordant for inflammatory bowel disease was subjected to deep TCRalpha and TCRbeta repertoire profiling with unique molecular barcoding. Smoking habits were recorded for all twin pairs, and each individual was classified as a current, former or never smoker. Here is what the overall study found, with its caveats: Different T cell subtypes could not be distinguished in the analysis. Compared with healthy twins, IBD patients had fewer clonotypes in common with other individuals, a difference most pronounced in patients showing signs of disease activity. Differing immunosuppressive treatments among patients may have added background noise and inter-individual variability to the repertoires. Concordant and discordant twins showed no difference in repertoire similarity, possibly because of limited statistical power. Measured by the inverse Simpson index, TCRbeta repertoire diversity was lower in IBD patients than in their healthy co-twins. The results gave no support for a single strong signal or clonotype linked to IBD.

Library preparation was by 5' RACE. Each TCR library was prepared from around 3,400 ng of total RNA. For each sample, cDNA was synthesized in eight separate reactions using SMARTScribe reverse transcriptase. During cDNA synthesis, template switching introduced unique molecular identifiers that contained a 6-nucleotide sample barcode. Amplification of TCRalpha and TCRbeta cDNA involved two nested PCRs of approximately 16 and 10 cycles, and each PCR was followed by bead purification. Before amplification, cDNA was treated with uracil DNA-glycosylase and purified using the QIAquick PCR purification kit. The second PCR was the step at which Illumina TruSeq-compatible adapters and sample-specific barcodes were added. TapeStation and Qubit were used to check library quality and concentration, and 4 to 6 ng of each library went into the pool. Pooled libraries were sequenced on an Illumina HiSeq2500 single-index Rapid Run with 2 x 100 bp reads and custom sequencing primers. The original methods were these. MiGEC version 1.2.6 was used for UMI-based consensus assembly to correct PCR and sequencing errors. MiXCR version 2.1.1 was used to carry out V(D)J alignment, clonotype assembly and CDR3 extraction. To normalise gene usage, clonotype sharing and MAIT/NKT TCR abundance, the top 1000, 10 000 and 20 000 clonotypes in each sample were analysed. After downsampling to 27 000 UMIs, diversity was calculated as the inverse Simpson index using the vegan R package. Paired Mann-Whitney U tests were applied to discordant twin pairs, and Benjamini-Hochberg correction was used for multiple testing. TCRdb reprocessed the reads, and each CDR3 protein sequence is entered once, without DNA. The authors' filters were not applied to this entry. The table kept for this sample lists about 440,000 distinct CDR3 sequences. In total, the top ten clones hold more than 2% of the sample.

The clonotype originates from a human donor with ulcerative colitis or Crohn's disease, or a healthy co-twin of an affected twin (not recorded which). Sequencing was done on a sample of blood.

CDR3 sequence: CSVHRGNGNTIYF. The chain is made from TRBV29-1 and TRBJ1-3; TCRdb picks TRBD1, but there is no DNA to check that call. CDR1 and CDR2 are read off the germline V gene as SQVTM and ANQGSEA. The CDR3 starts with the cysteine, ends with the phenylalanine, and has 13 residues. No coding sequence is recorded.